These T cell receptor beta chains were read from a single sample in a study of cytomegalovirus exposure and HLA in healthy donors. Assay used: immunoSEQ multiplex PCR; TCRdb lists only in-frame clones, some missing. The table records about 98,000 clones, 74% of them present only once. Material for sequencing was PBMCs. The receptors derive from a male donor in good health and CMV-seronegative. CDR3s include the opening cysteine and the closing phenylalanine or tryptophan. Each record gives: J gene, V gene, CDR3 length, CDR3 protein.

TRBJ2-3 TRBV27 13 CASSVSSGRARYF
TRBJ2-3 TRBV4-1 15 CASSHDSGSTDTQYF
TRBJ1-1 TRBV4-1 20 CASSQEPLAGRGGSGTEAFF
TRBJ2-7 TRBV28 13 CASRDRGGGEQYF
TRBJ1-5 TRBV30 16 CAWTPDGKGGDQPQHF
TRBJ1-1 TRBV30 15 CAWSVGRGRTTEAFF
TRBJ2-5 TRBV7-2 15 CASSPTLRGKETQYF
TRBJ1-1 TRBV20-1 10 CSAVSGEAFF
TRBJ1-1 TRBV5-1 15 CASSPREGGGTEAFF
TRBJ1-1 TRBV30 15 CAWSGRASGHTEAFF
TRBJ1-5 TRBV27 15 CASSWGGGRNQPQHF
TRBJ2-7 TRBV30 12 CAWTISGYEQYF
TRBJ2-5 TRBV19 14 CASSIQGSQETQYF
TRBJ1-2 TRBV29-1 12 CSVGQGANGYTF
TRBJ2-7 TRBV6-6 15 CASKGLAGAAYEQYF
TRBJ1-5 TRBV5-1 13 CASSLTGNQPQHF
TRBJ2-5 TRBV28 13 CAIGLAGVETQYF
TRBJ2-7 TRBV5-6 14 CASSLVDRPYEQYF
TRBJ2-7 TRBV11-2 14 CASSGDRGPYEQYF
TRBJ2-1 TRBV7-2 16 CASSSETSGSLNEQFF
TRBJ1-1 TRBV27 14 CASSLLARNTEAFF
TRBJ2-7 TRBV30 13 CAWSRDSSYEQYF
TRBJ1-1 TRBV7-9 14 CASSPRTGNTEAFF
TRBJ1-5 TRBV6-9 16 CASSEILSRGNQPQHF
TRBJ1-1 TRBV29-1 13 CSVMDRGRTEAFF
TRBJ1-2 TRBV19 16 CASNPTGKGINYGYTF
TRBJ1-1 TRBV6-4 13 CASSVSQQTEAFF
TRBJ2-7 TRBV6-1 11 CASSEANEQYF
TRBJ2-7 TRBV6-4 15 CASSPTPTGVYEQYF
TRBJ2-4 TRBV19 18 CASSIGGQGGKAKNIQYF
TRBJ1-4 TRBV7-9 14 CASSLTGGDEKLFF
TRBJ2-3 TRBV28 15 CASSYHVRGTDTQYF
TRBJ2-7 TRBV28 14 CASREGTRYYEQYF